The rows below give T cell receptor beta chains drawn from one sample of a study of graft-versus-host responses after intestinal transplantation. Only in-frame clones appear in the TCRdb table, and some are missing; sequencing was by immunoSEQ multiplex PCR. The sample records around 92,000 clones, around 88% being singletons. Here the sequenced sample was PBMCs, taken 255 days after intestinal transplant. These receptors were collected from a human patient who received an intestinal transplant, so some T cells may come from the graft donor. CDR3s include the opening cysteine and the closing phenylalanine or tryptophan. The D gene is left open where the match is weak. For some rows the clone size is stated as once, few or many, or as a class when expanded; others skip it.

d_gene	abundance	v_gene	j_gene	CDR3nt	CDR3aa
NA	once	TRBV28	TRBJ1-3	TGTGCCAGCAGACCGTCGGGGGGTTTCGGAAACACCATATATTTT	CASRPSGGFGNTIYF
NA	NA	TRBV5-1	TRBJ2-4	TGCGCCAGCAGCTCAGAGTTTAAAAACATTCAGTACTTC	CASSSEFKNIQYF
NA	few	TRBV9	TRBJ1-3	TGTGCCAGCAGCGACGCGAGGCTGGGAGGATACAACACCATATATTTT	CASSDARLGGYNTIYF
TRBD1	NA	TRBV5-1	TRBJ1-4	TGCGCCAGCAGCTTGACAGGGGCAACTAATGAAAAACTGTTTTTT	CASSLTGATNEKLFF
NA	NA	TRBV6-7	TRBJ2-4	TGTGCCAGCAGTTACTTGAAGTGGGTAGCCAAAAACATTCAGTACTTC	CASSYLKWVAKNIQYF
TRBD2	NA	TRBV11-3	TRBJ2-3	TGTGCCAGCAGCCCCGGAAGCGGGGGGTGGACAGATACGCAGTATTTT	CASSPGSGGWTDTQYF
NA	NA	TRBV4-2	TRBJ1-2	TGTGCCAGCAGCCAAGGCGGACAGCCGAACTATGGCTACACCTTC	CASSQGGQPNYGYTF
NA	NA	TRBV28	TRBJ1-3	TGTGCCAGCAGGATACAGGGCTCTGGAAACACCATATATTTT	CASRIQGSGNTIYF
NA	NA	TRBV5-4	TRBJ1-3	TGTGCCAGCAGCACAGGAGGCGCCACCATATATTTT	CASSTGGATIYF
TRBD2	NA	TRBV28	TRBJ2-1	TGTGCCAGCAGGCACCAAGCTCTAGCGGGGGGATATGAGCAGTTCTTC	CASRHQALAGGYEQFF
NA	NA	TRBV27	TRBJ2-3	TGTGCCAGCAGTTGGGCCGTCGGGGCAGATACGCAGTATTTT	CASSWAVGADTQYF
NA	NA	TRBV7-9	TRBJ1-2	TGTGCCAGCAGCTTAGCCTCCACAGGGATTGGCTACACCTTC	CASSLASTGIGYTF
TRBD1	NA	TRBV19	TRBJ1-1	TGTGCCAGTACCGATGGACAGGTGAACACTGAAGCTTTCTTT	CASTDGQVNTEAFF
NA	NA	TRBV18	TRBJ2-1	TGTGCCAGCTCACCATTTGTAACGGGCCACAACAATGAGCAGTTCTTC	CASSPFVTGHNNEQFF
NA	NA	TRBV27	TRBJ1-5	TGTGCCAGCAGTTTGAACCCCCCTTCTCATCAGCCCCAGCATTTT	CASSLNPPSHQPQHF
TRBD1	NA	TRBV28	TRBJ1-3	TGTGCCAGTCAAATGACAGGGACTGGAAACACCATATATTTT	CASQMTGTGNTIYF
NA	NA	TRBV9	TRBJ2-2	TGTGCCAGCAGCGCGCCGAGGTATGGGGAGCTGTTTTTT	CASSAPRYGELFF
NA	NA	TRBV27	TRBJ1-3	TGTGCCAGCAGTTTCTCCGGGACACCGGTCTCGCCCTTATATTTT	CASSFSGTPVSPLYF
NA	NA	TRBV6-1	TRBJ2-6	TGTGCCAGCAGTGAACAAAACTCTGGGGCCAACGTCCTGACTTTC	CASSEQNSGANVLTF
NA	NA	TRBV28	TRBJ1-3	TGTGCCAGCAGTTTATACAGGGAGAAATCTGGAAACACCATATATTTT	CASSLYREKSGNTIYF
NA	NA	TRBV28	TRBJ2-1	TGTGCCAGCACCTCAGACAGCCCCAGCTCCTACAATGAGCAGTTCTTC	CASTSDSPSSYNEQFF
NA	few	TRBV6-5	TRBJ2-1	TGTGCCAGCAGTTCCGGGGGGCCGGGGCGTAATGAGCAGTTCTTC	CASSSGGPGRNEQFF
NA	NA	TRBV9	TRBJ2-1	TGTGCCAGCAGCGTAGGGGGGATTAGCGAGCAGTTCTTC	CASSVGGISEQFF
TRBD1	NA	TRBV29-1	TRBJ1-5	TGCAGCGTTGCGGACAGGGCGGATCAGCCCCAGCATTTT	CSVADRADQPQHF
NA	NA	TRBV27	TRBJ2-5	TGTGCCAGCACCGACCCCTTACAAGAGACCCAGTACTTC	CASTDPLQETQYF
NA	NA	TRBV5-6	TRBJ2-6	TGTGCCAGCAGCCCATACAGCTTGGCCATGACTTTC	CASSPYSLAMTF
TRBD2	few	TRBV28	TRBJ2-5	TGTGCCAGCAGCCCCGGGACTAGCCGGTCTGAGACCCAGTACTTC	CASSPGTSRSETQYF
NA	NA	TRBV2	TRBJ1-3	TGTGCCAGCAGTGAGGAGGCCTACTCTGGAAACACCATATATTTT	CASSEEAYSGNTIYF